Shown below are 27 T cell receptor beta chains from a single sample sequenced in a study of PD-1 blockade in classical Hodgkin lymphoma (TCRdb year 2020). Libraries were prepared through the immunoSEQ multiplex PCR assay. The source is immuneACCESS, and TCRdb retained only in-frame sequences with V and J called. Part of the clones is not carried over; for the studies checked, unresolved V genes explain less than half of this, and the remainder is unexplained. In this sample the table shows 20,000 to 25,000 clones, over 65% of which occur a single time. About 8% of the sample is taken by the ten largest. In light of the paper, this sample's time point label describes: cycle 2 day 1 (C2D1) of nivolumab. Every trial patient had relapsed after autologous stem cell transplantation, and cohorts A, B and C differed in prior brentuximab vedotin exposure. Sequencing was performed on peripheral blood mononuclear cells (PBMCs), taken before the second cycle of nivolumab. The receptors were gathered from a human donor with classical Hodgkin lymphoma.

Here the CDR3 reads CASSTGLAGGETQYF. CDR3 nucleotides: TGCGCCAGCAGCACGGGACTAGCGGGAGGGGAGACCCAGTACTTC. The V call is TRBV5-1, the J call TRBJ2-5; 16 positions agree with TRBD2. CDR3 length: 15 residues. Germline V lookup: CDR1 SGHRS, CDR2 YFSETQ. The junction had 2 bases not matched to a gene; V was cut back by 4 bases and J by 5 bases.

The chain carries TRBV6-5 and TRBJ2-7; D gene ambiguous. The germline V and J ends were trimmed by 6 bases and 2 bases, with 5 bases remaining between them. CDR1 is MNHEY and CDR2 is SVGAGI in the germline V gene. The CDR3 contains 11 residues. The CDR3 loop is CASRTAYEQYF. The CDR3 nucleotides are TGTGCCAGCAGGACCGCCTACGAGCAGTACTTC.

The chain is built from TRBV20-1 and TRBJ2-1; 9 bases match TRBD1. V lost 4 bases and J lost 10; bases outside the gene matches: 2. The CDR3 totals 11 residues. CDR1 and CDR2 from the germline V gene are DFQATT and SNEGSKA (reference sequence). The DNA of the CDR3 is TGCAGTGCTACGACAGGGGGAGAGCAGTTCTTC. Encoded protein: CSATTGGEQFF.

The V call is TRBV5-1, the J call TRBJ2-7; 10 bases align to TRBD1. V trimming: 4 bases; J trimming: 2 bases; junction bases outside the gene matches: 9. The CDR3 loop spans 16 amino acids. The germline CDR1 and CDR2 sequences are SGHRS and YFSETQ. As DNA, the CDR3 is TGCGCCAGCAGCGATCCCCCCGGGACAGGGGCCTACGAGCAGTACTTC. It codes for CASSDPPGTGAYEQYF.

This sequence joins TRBV6-5 and TRBJ2-7; TRBD2 might be the D (6 bases). In germline, CDR1 is MNHEY, CDR2 SVGAGI. CDR3 length: 15 residues. V lost 2 bases to trimming and J lost 1 base, with 12 bases between them. CDR3 sequence reads: CASSYDGGTSYEQYF. The CDR3 region has the DNA TGTGCCAGCAGTTACGATGGAGGGACTTCCTACGAGCAGTACTTC.

V and J are TRBV15 and TRBJ2-5; no firm D call. The CDR3 length is 13 residues. V was pared by 5 bases and J by 0 bases, with 7 bases between. Per germline, CDR1 LNHNV and CDR2 YYDKDF (reference sequence). CDR3 loop: CATSRTYQETQYF. CDR3 sequence (DNA): TGTGCCACCAGCCGGACGTACCAAGAGACCCAGTACTTC. The whole variable domain, filled in from reference TRBV15 and TRBJ2-5, reads DAMVIQNPRYQVTQFGKPVTLSCSQTLNHNVMYWYQQKSSQAPKLLFHYYDKDFNNEADTPDNFQSRRPNTSFCFLDIRSPGLGDTAMYLCATSRTYQETQYFGPGTRLLVL.

The chain couples TRBV4-1 to TRBJ1-2; D is perhaps TRBD1 (5 bases). The CDR3 sequence is 13 residues long. Germline-derived CDR1 and CDR2 are MGHRA and YSYEKL. V lost 1 base, J lost 7 bases, and 10 bases lay in between. The CDR3 nucleotides are TGCGCCAGCAGCCAAGCCGCAGGGTCTGGCTACACCTTC. Protein sequence: CASSQAAGSGYTF.

This clone was seen only once. The rearrangement joins TRBV28 to TRBJ1-5, with TRBD1 matching over 10 bases. The CDR3 totals 17 residues. In germline, CDR1 is MDHEN, CDR2 SYDVKM. The V segment lost 5 bases and the J segment 9 bases; nucleotides outside the gene matches: 16. CDR3 sequence reads: CASSPFAGQGFQGPQHF. CDR3 DNA sequence: TGTGCCAGCAGTCCATTTGCGGGACAGGGGTTTCAAGGGCCCCAGCATTTT.

The genes are TRBV4-1 and TRBJ2-3; maybe TRBD1 (6 bases). The germline CDR1 and CDR2 sequences are MGHRA and YSYEKL. The CDR3 spans 20 residues. The V gene lost 0 bases and the J gene lost 1 base, with 23 bases spanning the gap. The CDR3 spells CASSQEIWPRGTGRTDTQYF. The CDR3 DNA sequence: TGCGCCAGCAGCCAAGAAATCTGGCCCCGGGGAACAGGGCGCACAGATACGCAGTATTTT.

The chain uses TRBV28 and TRBJ1-2; perhaps TRBD1 as D (6 bases). The CDR3 covers 14 residues. V lost 5 bases to trimming and J lost 6 bases, with 16 bases between them. Germline V gene lookup returns CDR1 MDHEN and CDR2 SYDVKM. For the CDR3, the DNA is TGTGCCAGCAGTACCGCGACGGGGGCAAATGGCTACACCTTC. Amino acid sequence: CASSTATGANGYTF.

CDR3 region: CASSMGPGGLNEQYF. CDR3 nucleotide sequence: TGTGCCAGCAGCATGGGGCCAGGGGGTTTGAACGAGCAGTACTTC. The chain has TRBV5-4 and TRBJ2-7, with 7 bases that match TRBD1. There are 15 residues in the CDR3. CDR1 SGHNT and CDR2 YYREEE come from the germline V gene (reference sequence). Losses at the gene ends were 4 bases for V and 5 bases for J; bases not matched to a gene: 12.

In this sample, this clone is medium-sized. This chain joins TRBV10-2 and TRBJ2-7, with TRBD1 as a possible D gene (6 bases). V was trimmed by 5 bases and J by 6 bases, leaving 14 bases between them. CDR3 length: 13 amino acids. Germline CDR1 and CDR2: WSHSY and SAAADI. The CDR3 coding sequence is TGCGCCAGCAGTCCAACAGGGATATCCGAGCAGTACTTC. It codes for CASSPTGISEQYF.

DNA of the CDR3: TGTGCCAGCAGCTTTTTGGGGGAAGAGACCCAGTACTTC. The encoded protein is CASSFLGEETQYF. The V gene is TRBV7-9, the J gene TRBJ2-5; D possibly uses TRBD1 or TRBD2 (5 bases each). V dropped 3 bases and J dropped 3 bases, with 8 bases sitting between them. The CDR3 runs to 13 residues. Germline CDR1 is SEHNR and CDR2 is FQNEAQ (reference sequence).

This chain uses TRBV5-1 with TRBJ2-3, with 14 bases lining up with TRBD2. J was trimmed by 1 base and V by 6 bases; bases with no gene match: 7. The CDR3 loop spans 17 amino acids. CDR1 is SGHRS and CDR2 is YFSETQ in the germline V gene. The CDR3 nucleotides are TGCGCCAGCACTCGACTAGCGGGAGGGGGACGCACAGATACGCAGTATTTT. This sequence encodes CASTRLAGGGRTDTQYF.

The chain links TRBV5-1 to TRBJ1-1; D might be TRBD1 (6 bases). V shed 5 bases and J shed 4 bases, with 15 bases lying between them. This CDR3 spans 14 amino acids. The germline gives CDR1 SGHRS, CDR2 YFSETQ. For the CDR3, the DNA is TGCGCCAGCAGGGATACCGGGACAACCACTGAAGCTTTCTTT. Protein: CASRDTGTTTEAFF.

The chain carries TRBV5-4 and TRBJ2-1; 11 nucleotides align to TRBD2. The V and J ends lost 4 bases and 6 bases, in that order; junction bases with no gene match: 12. CDR3 length: 17 amino acids. The germline CDR1 and CDR2 sequences are SGHNT and YYREEE (reference sequence). CDR3 protein: CASSLEITSGSINEQFF. In DNA, the CDR3 is TGTGCCAGCAGCCTTGAGATTACTAGCGGGAGTATCAATGAGCAGTTCTTC.

V usage is TRBV5-1 and J usage is TRBJ2-7, with a possible D match to TRBD1 (6 bases). Trimming removed 5 bases from V and 2 bases from J, with 17 bases in between. The CDR3 has 15 amino acids. Germline CDR1 SGHRS, CDR2 YFSETQ. The CDR3 is CASRSQGPYTYEQYF. CDR3 sequence (DNA): TGCGCCAGCAGAAGTCAGGGGCCTTACACCTACGAGCAGTACTTC.

The chain employs TRBV30 and TRBJ2-1, with 9 bases that match TRBD2. J was trimmed by 5 bases and V by 1 base; bases with no gene match: 3. The CDR3 loop spans 14 amino acids. Germline assignment: CDR1 GTSNPN and CDR2 SVGIG (reference sequence). CDR3 sequence reads: CAWSAGLANNEQFF. DNA of the CDR3: TGTGCCTGGAGTGCAGGACTAGCGAACAATGAGCAGTTCTTC.

This chain links TRBV5-4 with TRBJ2-1, with TRBD2 matching 10 bases. V was pared by 4 bases and J by 9 bases, with 10 bases of the junction left unmatched. Germline-derived CDR1 and CDR2 are SGHNT and YYREEE (reference sequence). The length of the CDR3 is 15 residues. The CDR3 bases are TGTGCCAGCAGCAGCAGCCTAGCGGGAGCCGCTGAGCAGTTCTTC. This gives the protein CASSSSLAGAAEQFF. The whole variable domain, remainder taken from reference TRBV5-4 and TRBJ2-1, is ETGVTQSPTHLIKTRGQQVTLRCSSQSGHNTVSWYQQALGQGPQFIFQYYREEENGRGNFPPRFSGLQFPNYSSELNVNALELDDSALYLCASSSSLAGAAEQFFGPGTRLTVL.

The J gene is TRBJ2-3, the V gene TRBV5-1, with D tentatively TRBD1 (6 bases). Per germline, CDR1 SGHRS and CDR2 YFSETQ. This CDR3 has 13 residues. V gave up 6 bases and J gave up 6 bases, with 14 bases separating them. CDR3 residues: CASKETGLDTQYF. In DNA, the CDR3 is TGCGCCAGCAAAGAGACAGGACTGGATACGCAGTATTTT.

The rearrangement joins TRBV7-2 to TRBJ2-3; D remains unclear. The CDR3 has 14 residues. Trimming cost V 5 bases and J 0 bases, with 9 bases left between them. Looked up from germline, CDR1 is SGHTA and CDR2 is FQGNSA. The CDR3 region has the DNA TGTGCCAGCAGCCGCGCTTCTAGCACAGATACGCAGTATTTT. It codes for CASSRASSTDTQYF.

This clone came up once. This chain links TRBV20-1 with TRBJ2-3; weak D call: TRBD1 (6 bases). The germline gives CDR1 DFQATT, CDR2 SNEGSKA (reference sequence). The CDR3 has 10 residues. V lost 6 bases and J 6 bases, leaving 7 bases between the germline ends. The CDR3 sequence is CSAGADTQYF. For the CDR3, the DNA is TGCAGTGCGGGGGCCGATACGCAGTATTTT.

This chain connects TRBV13 to TRBJ2-7; D is perhaps TRBD2 (5 bases). The germline CDR1 and CDR2 sequences are PRHDT and FYEKMQ (reference sequence). This CDR3 region has 13 residues. Trimming stripped 7 bases from V and 0 bases from J, with 10 bases between. CDR3 amino acids: CASTASFSYEQYF. The CDR3 region has the DNA TGTGCCAGCACGGCTAGCTTCTCCTACGAGCAGTACTTC. Full variable domain (rest looked up from reference TRBV13 and TRBJ2-7): AAGVIQSPRHLIKEKRETATLKCYPIPRHDTVYWYQQGPGQDPQFLISFYEKMQSDKGSIPDRFSAQQFSDYHSELNMSSLELGDSALYFCASTASFSYEQYFGPGTRLTVT.

V is TRBV28 and J is TRBJ2-7; D gene ambiguous. V was clipped by 3 bases and J by 3 bases, with 9 bases between them. Per germline, CDR1 MDHEN and CDR2 SYDVKM. The CDR3 spans 13 residues. The CDR3 bases are TGTGCCAGCAGTTTCTCGACGGGCTACGAGCAGTACTTC. This translates into CASSFSTGYEQYF.

This chain connects TRBV19 to TRBJ2-7; D ambiguous. The CDR3 runs 16 residues. The germline V and J ends were trimmed by 5 bases and 2 bases, with 19 bases remaining between them. Per germline, CDR1 LNHDA and CDR2 SQIVND (reference sequence). The CDR3 region is CASSPPPSRLPYEQYF. CDR3 bases: TGTGCCAGTAGTCCACCTCCGTCACGCTTACCCTACGAGCAGTACTTC.

The J gene is TRBJ2-7, the V gene TRBV5-4; 9 positions match TRBD1. There are 13 residues in the CDR3. CDR1 is SGHNT and CDR2 is YYREEE in the germline V gene (reference sequence). Unmatched junction bases numbered 6, after V lost 4 bases and J lost 7 bases. The CDR3 DNA is TGTGCCAGCAGCCGGGCCGGACAGGGGGAGCAGTACTTC. It yields the protein CASSRAGQGEQYF.

This clone was picked up one time. The V call is TRBV11-2, the J call TRBJ1-1, with D maybe TRBD1 (6 bases). V dropped 7 bases and J dropped 8 bases, with 17 bases sitting between them. The germline V gene encodes CDR1 SGHAT and CDR2 FQNNGV. This CDR3 contains 13 residues. CDR3 residues: CASILGQKGEAFF. Written as DNA, the CDR3 is TGTGCCAGCATCCTTGGACAGAAAGGGGAAGCTTTCTTT.